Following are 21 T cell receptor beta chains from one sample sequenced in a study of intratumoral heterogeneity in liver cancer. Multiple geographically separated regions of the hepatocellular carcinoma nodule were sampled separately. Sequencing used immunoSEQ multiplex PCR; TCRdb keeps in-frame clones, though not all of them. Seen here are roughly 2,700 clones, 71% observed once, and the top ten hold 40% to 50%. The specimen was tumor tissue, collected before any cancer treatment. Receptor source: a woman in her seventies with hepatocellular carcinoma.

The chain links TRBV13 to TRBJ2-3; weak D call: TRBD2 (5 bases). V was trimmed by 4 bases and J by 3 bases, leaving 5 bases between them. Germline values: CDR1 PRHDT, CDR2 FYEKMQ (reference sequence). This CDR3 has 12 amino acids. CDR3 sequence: CASSWETDTQYF. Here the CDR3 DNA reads TGTGCCAGCAGCTGGGAGACAGATACGCAGTATTTT.

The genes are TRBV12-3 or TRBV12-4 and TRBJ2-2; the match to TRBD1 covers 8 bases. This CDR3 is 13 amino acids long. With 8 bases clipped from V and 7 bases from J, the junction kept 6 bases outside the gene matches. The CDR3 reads CASGGQVNGELFF. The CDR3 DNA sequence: TGTGCCAGCGGGGGACAGGTAAACGGGGAGCTGTTTTTT.

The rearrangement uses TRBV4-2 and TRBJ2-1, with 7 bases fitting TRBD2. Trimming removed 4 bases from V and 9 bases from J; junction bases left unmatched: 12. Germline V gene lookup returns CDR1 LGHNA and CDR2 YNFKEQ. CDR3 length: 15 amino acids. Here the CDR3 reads CASSPVREMSSEQFF. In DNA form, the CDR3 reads TGTGCCAGCAGCCCGGTGCGGGAGATGTCGAGTGAGCAGTTCTTC.

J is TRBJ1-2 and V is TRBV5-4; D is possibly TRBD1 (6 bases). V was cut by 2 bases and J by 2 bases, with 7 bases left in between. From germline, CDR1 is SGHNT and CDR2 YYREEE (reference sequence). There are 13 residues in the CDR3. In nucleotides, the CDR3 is TGTGCCAGCAGCTTACAGGGCAACTATGGCTACACCTTC. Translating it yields CASSLQGNYGYTF.

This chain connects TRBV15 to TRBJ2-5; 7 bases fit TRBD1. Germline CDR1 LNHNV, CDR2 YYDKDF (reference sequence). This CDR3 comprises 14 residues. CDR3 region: CALSRGSAGETQYF. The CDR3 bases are TGTGCTCTTAGCAGGGGGAGTGCCGGGGAGACCCAGTACTTC.

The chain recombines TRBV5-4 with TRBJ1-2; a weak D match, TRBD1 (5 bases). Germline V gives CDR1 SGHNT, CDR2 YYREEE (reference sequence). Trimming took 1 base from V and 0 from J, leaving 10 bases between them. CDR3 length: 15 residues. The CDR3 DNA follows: TGTGCCAGCAGCTTGAGGGGTGGAGCTAACTATGGCTACACCTTC. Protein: CASSLRGGANYGYTF.

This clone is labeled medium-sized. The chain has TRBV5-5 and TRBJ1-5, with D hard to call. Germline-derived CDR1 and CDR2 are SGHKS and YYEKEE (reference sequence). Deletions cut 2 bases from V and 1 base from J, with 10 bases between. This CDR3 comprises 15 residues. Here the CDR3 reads CASSLGLLSNQPQHF. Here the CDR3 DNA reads TGTGCCAGCAGCTTAGGTCTGCTAAGCAATCAGCCCCAGCATTTT.

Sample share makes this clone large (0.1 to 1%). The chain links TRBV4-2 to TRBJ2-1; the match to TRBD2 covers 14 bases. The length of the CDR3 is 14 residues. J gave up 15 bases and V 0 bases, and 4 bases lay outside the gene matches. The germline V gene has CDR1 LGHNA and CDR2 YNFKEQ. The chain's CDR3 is CASSQDSTSGRVFF. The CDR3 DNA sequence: TGTGCCAGCAGCCAAGATTCGACTAGCGGGAGGGTGTTCTTC.

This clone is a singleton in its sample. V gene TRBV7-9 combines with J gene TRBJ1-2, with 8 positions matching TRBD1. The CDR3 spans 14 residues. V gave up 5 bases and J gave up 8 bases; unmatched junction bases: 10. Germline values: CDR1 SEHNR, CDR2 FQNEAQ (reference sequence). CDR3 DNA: TGTGCCAGCAGCCCATCAGGGGGCGCGAGGGGCTACACCTTC. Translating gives CASSPSGGARGYTF.

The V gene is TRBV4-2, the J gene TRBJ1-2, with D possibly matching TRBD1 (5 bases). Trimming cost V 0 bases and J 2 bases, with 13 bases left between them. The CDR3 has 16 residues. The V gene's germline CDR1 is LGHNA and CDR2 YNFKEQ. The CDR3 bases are TGTGCCAGCAGCCAAGACAGCAGGGAAAGAAACTATGGCTACACCTTC. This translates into CASSQDSRERNYGYTF.

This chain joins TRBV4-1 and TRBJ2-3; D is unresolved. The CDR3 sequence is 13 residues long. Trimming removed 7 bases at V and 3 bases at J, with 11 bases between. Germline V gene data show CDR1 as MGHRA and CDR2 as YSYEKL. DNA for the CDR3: TGCGCCAGCACCACCGTGGGGACAGATACGCAGTATTTT. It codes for CASTTVGTDTQYF.

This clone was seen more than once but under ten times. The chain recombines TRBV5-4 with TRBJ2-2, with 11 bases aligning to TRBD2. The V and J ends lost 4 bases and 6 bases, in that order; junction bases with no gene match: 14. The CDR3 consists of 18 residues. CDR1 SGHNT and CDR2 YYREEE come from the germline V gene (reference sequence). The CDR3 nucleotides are TGTGCCAGCAGCCCGATTGGACTAGCGGGTATCAAAGCCGGGGAGCTGTTTTTT. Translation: CASSPIGLAGIKAGELFF.

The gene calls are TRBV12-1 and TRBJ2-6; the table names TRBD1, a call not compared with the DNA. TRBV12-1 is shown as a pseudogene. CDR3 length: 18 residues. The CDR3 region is CASSDFLYRTKSANVLTF. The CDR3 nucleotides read TGTGCCAGCAGCGATTTTCTGTATAGGACAAAGTCGGCCAACGTCCTGACTTTC.

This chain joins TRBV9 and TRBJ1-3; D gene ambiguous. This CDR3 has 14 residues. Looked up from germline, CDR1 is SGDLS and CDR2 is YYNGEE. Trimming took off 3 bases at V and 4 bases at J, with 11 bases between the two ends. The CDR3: CASSAALGGNTIYF. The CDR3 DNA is TGTGCCAGCAGCGCCGCCTTGGGGGGAAACACCATATATTTT.

The CDR3 DNA is TGTGCCAGCAGCTTAGGAGGCGGACCTAACTATGGCTACACCTTC. Translation gives CASSLGGGPNYGYTF. The chain combines TRBV7-9 with TRBJ1-2; no firm D call. V was trimmed by 1 base and J by 0 bases, leaving 9 bases between them. Germline V gene data show CDR1 as SEHNR and CDR2 as FQNEAQ (reference sequence). The CDR3 loop spans 15 amino acids.

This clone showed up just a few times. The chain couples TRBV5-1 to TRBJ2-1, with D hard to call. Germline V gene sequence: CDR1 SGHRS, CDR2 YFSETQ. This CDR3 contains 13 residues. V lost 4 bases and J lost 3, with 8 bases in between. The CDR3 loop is CASSRTDYNEQFF. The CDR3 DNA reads TGCGCCAGCAGCCGGACCGACTACAATGAGCAGTTCTTC.

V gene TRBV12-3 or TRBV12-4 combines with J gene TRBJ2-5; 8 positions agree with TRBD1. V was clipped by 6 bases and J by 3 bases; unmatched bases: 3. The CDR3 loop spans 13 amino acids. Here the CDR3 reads CASSGQGKETQYF. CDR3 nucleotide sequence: TGTGCCAGCAGCGGACAGGGCAAAGAGACCCAGTACTTC.

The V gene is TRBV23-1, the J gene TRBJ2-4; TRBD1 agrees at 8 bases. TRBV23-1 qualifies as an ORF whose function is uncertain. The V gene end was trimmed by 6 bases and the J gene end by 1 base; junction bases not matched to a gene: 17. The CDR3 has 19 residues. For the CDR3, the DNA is TGCGCCAGCAGCCACGTCGGCATACAGGGACAGGCGGCCAAAAACATTCAGTACTTC. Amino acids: CASSHVGIQGQAAKNIQYF.

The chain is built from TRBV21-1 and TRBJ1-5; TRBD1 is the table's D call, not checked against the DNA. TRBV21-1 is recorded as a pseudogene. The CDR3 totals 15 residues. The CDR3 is CANLRQGRGNQPQHF. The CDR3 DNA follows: TGTGCCAACCTTAGACAGGGCCGGGGCAATCAGCCCCAGCATTTT.

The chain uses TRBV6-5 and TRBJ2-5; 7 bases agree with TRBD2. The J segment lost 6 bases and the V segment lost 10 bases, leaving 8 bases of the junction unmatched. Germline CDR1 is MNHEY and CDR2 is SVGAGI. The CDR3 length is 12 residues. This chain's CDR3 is CATQAGTQTQYF. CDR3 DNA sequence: TGTGCCACCCAAGCGGGAACGCAGACCCAGTACTTC.

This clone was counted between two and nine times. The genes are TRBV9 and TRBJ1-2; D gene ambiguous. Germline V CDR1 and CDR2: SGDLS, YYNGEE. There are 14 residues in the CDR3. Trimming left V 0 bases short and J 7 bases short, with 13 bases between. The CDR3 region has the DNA TGTGCCAGCAGCGTAGCCCTCGCATCCGGTGGCTACACCTTC. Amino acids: CASSVALASGGYTF.